The next 9 T cell receptor beta chains were all read from a single sample in a study of T cell responses to AZD1222 COVID-19 vaccine (dated by TCRdb to the early 2020s). Library creation used the immunoSEQ multiplex PCR assay. The source is immuneACCESS, and TCRdb retained only in-frame sequences with V and J called. Part of the clones is not carried over; for the studies checked, unresolved V genes explain less than half of this, and the remainder is unexplained. The sample table contains about 120,000 clones; only one count was recorded for 70% to 85% of them. Around 6.2% of the sample goes to the ten largest clones. Interpreted using the paper, the time point label stands for: baseline before first vaccination. Sequenced here: peripheral blood, sampled on day 0 of AZD1222 vaccination. The receptors were sampled from an adult in good health.

The V and J genes are TRBV2 and TRBJ2-2, with 7 bases aligning to TRBD1. Germline loops: CDR1 SNHLY, CDR2 FYNNEI. Germline trimming cut 6 bases from V and 6 bases from J; bases unmatched to any gene: 1. CDR3 length: 12 amino acids. In DNA form, the CDR3 reads TGTGCCAGCAGACAGGGGTCCGGGGAGCTGTTTTTT. This gives the protein CASRQGSGELFF.

This clone was detected only once. The rearrangement joins TRBV7-2 to TRBJ1-6; TRBD1 might be the D (5 bases). CDR1 and CDR2 from the germline V gene are SGHTA and FQGNSA. The CDR3 runs to 15 residues. V lost 2 bases to trimming and J lost 7 bases, with 12 bases between them. The CDR3: CASSLSGGGNSPLHF. In nucleotides, the CDR3 is TGTGCCAGCAGCTTATCGGGGGGTGGGAATTCACCCCTCCACTTT.

The CDR3 DNA follows: TGTGCCAGTAGTATAGATCGGGGACAGGGGGCCCAGTACTTC. Translation gives CASSIDRGQGAQYF. The rearrangement links TRBV19 to TRBJ2-5, with TRBD1 matching 11 bases. The junction had 3 bases not matched to a gene; V was cut back by 0 bases and J by 9 bases. Per germline, CDR1 LNHDA and CDR2 SQIVND (reference sequence). The CDR3 extends over 14 amino acids.

On this clone: The same CDR3 arises from other DNA sequences in this sample as well. CDR3 amino acids: CATLRGLAKNIQYF. The CDR3 DNA is TGTGCCACCCTACGGGGGCTAGCCAAAAACATTCAGTACTTC. This chain uses TRBV7-9 with TRBJ2-4; possibly TRBD1 or TRBD2 for D (6 bases each). The CDR3 is 14 amino acids. Trimming took 10 bases from V and 0 from J, leaving 13 bases between them. Germline loops: CDR1 SEHNR, CDR2 FQNEAQ (reference sequence).

This CDR3 is CASSISSNQPQHF. The DNA for the CDR3 is TGTGCCAGTAGTATAAGCAGCAATCAGCCCCAGCATTTT. J is TRBJ1-5 and V is TRBV19; D uncertain. CDR3 length: 13 amino acids. Germline values: CDR1 LNHDA, CDR2 SQIVND (reference sequence). V dropped 2 bases and J dropped 1 base, with 3 bases sitting between them.

The chain links TRBV3-1 (or the pseudogene TRBV3-2) to TRBJ2-1; possible D gene TRBD2, 7 bases. Trimming shortened V by 1 base and J by 6 bases, and 13 bases separated the two germline ends. Germline values: CDR1 LGHDT, CDR2 YNNKEL (reference sequence). The CDR3 length is 15 residues. The CDR3 sequence: CASSQAGASGNEQFF. CDR3 sequence (DNA): TGTGCCAGCAGCCAAGCGGGGGCTAGCGGCAATGAGCAGTTCTTC.

The CDR3 nucleotides are TGTGCCAGCAGTTACTCGACTCGGGGTAACGGGGAGCTGTTTTTT. It is translated as CASSYSTRGNGELFF. The chain has TRBV6-2 or TRBV6-3 and TRBJ2-2; D might be TRBD2 (5 bases). V dropped 0 bases and J dropped 7 bases, with 12 bases sitting between them. CDR1 MNHEY and CDR2 SVGEGT come from the germline V gene. The CDR3 spans 15 residues.

This rearrangement joins TRBV2 to TRBJ1-1; D perhaps matches TRBD1 (5 bases). Germline lookup yields CDR1 SNHLY and CDR2 FYNNEI. V was shortened by 6 bases and J by 5 bases, with 16 bases between the two germline ends. The CDR3 has 14 amino acids. The CDR3 DNA sequence: TGTGCCAGCAGATCCCAGGGTGGGGGAACTGAAGCTTTCTTT. Translating gives CASRSQGGGTEAFF.

This chain joins TRBV14 and TRBJ1-1, with D possibly matching TRBD1 (6 bases). With 9 bases removed from V and 6 bases from J, the gap between germline ends came to 29 bases. CDR3 length: 17 residues. Per germline, CDR1 SGHDN and CDR2 FVKESK. CDR3 coding DNA: TGTGCCAGTACGCCCGGGGGGGCGCACCCCACCCTCGCTGAAGCTTTCTTT. Its protein is CASTPGGAHPTLAEAFF.